This T cell receptor (beta chain) was identified in a study of shared clonotypes between healthy human individuals. The assay was immunoSEQ multiplex PCR, and TCRdb's table has in-frame clones only and misses some. The sample includes about 980,000 clones, 76% of them seen just once. The V end lost 7 bases, the J end lost 0 bases, and 4 bases lay between the germline ends. Germline loops: CDR1 MNHNS, CDR2 SASEGT. The CDR3 contains 12 residues. The sequence derives from a man aged 18-30 years in good health. The rearrangement links TRBV6-1 to TRBJ2-1; D gene ambiguous. What was sequenced was memory CD4+ T cells sorted from blood. The subset denotes: CD45RA-negative fraction. This chain's CDR3 is CASTVSYNEQFF. The CDR3 nucleotides read TGTGCCAGCACAGTCTCCTACAATGAGCAGTTCTTC.